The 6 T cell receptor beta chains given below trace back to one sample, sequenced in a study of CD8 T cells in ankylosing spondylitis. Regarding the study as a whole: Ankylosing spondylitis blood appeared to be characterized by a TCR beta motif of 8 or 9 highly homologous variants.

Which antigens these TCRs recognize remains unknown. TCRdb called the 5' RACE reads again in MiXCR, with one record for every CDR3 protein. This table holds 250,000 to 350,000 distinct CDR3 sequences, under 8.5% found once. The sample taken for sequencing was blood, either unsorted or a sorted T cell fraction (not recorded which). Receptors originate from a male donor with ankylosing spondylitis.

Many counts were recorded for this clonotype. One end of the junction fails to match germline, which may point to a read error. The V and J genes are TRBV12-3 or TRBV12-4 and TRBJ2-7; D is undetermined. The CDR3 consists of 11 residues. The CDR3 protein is CASSLKAERYF. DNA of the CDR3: TGTGCCAGCAGTTTAAAGGCGGAGCGGTACTTC.

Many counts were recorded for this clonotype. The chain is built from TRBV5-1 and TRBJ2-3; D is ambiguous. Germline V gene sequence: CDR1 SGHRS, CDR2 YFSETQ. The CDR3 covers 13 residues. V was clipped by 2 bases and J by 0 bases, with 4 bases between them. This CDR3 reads CASSFPSTDTQYF. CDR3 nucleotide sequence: TGCGCCAGCAGCTTTCCTAGCACAGATACGCAGTATTTT.

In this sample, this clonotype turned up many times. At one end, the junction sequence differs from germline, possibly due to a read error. The CDR3 here is CSARGKDKGTEAFF. As DNA, the CDR3 is TGCAGTGCGAGAGGGAAAGACAAAGGCACTGAAGCTTTCTTT. The chain uses TRBV20-1 and TRBJ1-1; D is unresolved. The germline V gene encodes CDR1 DFQATT and CDR2 SNEGSKA (reference sequence). The CDR3 totals 14 residues.

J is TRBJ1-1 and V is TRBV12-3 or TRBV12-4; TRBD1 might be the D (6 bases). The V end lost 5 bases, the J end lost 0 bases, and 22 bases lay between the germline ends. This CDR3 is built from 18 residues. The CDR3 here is CASSLRRGQYLMNTEAFF. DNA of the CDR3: TGTGCCAGCAGTCTCCGACGAGGACAGTACCTCATGAACACTGAAGCTTTCTTT.

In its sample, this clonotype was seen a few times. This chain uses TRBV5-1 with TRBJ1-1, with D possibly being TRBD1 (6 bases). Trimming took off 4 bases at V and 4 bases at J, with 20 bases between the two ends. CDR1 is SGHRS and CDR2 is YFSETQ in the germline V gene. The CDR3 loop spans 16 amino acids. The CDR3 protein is CASSLGQTRRGTEAFF. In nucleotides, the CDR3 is TGCGCCAGCAGCCTCGGACAGACCCGGCGGGGCACTGAAGCTTTCTTT. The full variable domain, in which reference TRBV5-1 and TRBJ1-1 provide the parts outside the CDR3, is KAGVTQTPRYLIKTRGQQVTLSCSPISGHRSVSWYQQTPGQGLQFLFEYFSETQRNKGNFPGRFSGRQFSNSRSEMNVSTLELGDSALYLCASSLGQTRRGTEAFFGQGTRLTVV.

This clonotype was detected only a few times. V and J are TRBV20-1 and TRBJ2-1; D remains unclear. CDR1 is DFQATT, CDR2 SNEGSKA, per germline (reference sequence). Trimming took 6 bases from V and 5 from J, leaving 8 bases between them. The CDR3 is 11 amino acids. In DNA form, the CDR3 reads TGCAGTGCAGCTGAAAACAATGAGCAGTTCTTC. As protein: CSAAENNEQFF.